These T cell receptor beta chains were read from a single sample in a study of T-cell memory formation after mild COVID-19. TCRdb redid the calling of the 5' RACE reads with MiXCR, one entry per CDR3 protein. The table lists approximately 400,000 distinct CDR3 sequences, 20% to 25% of them singletons, with about 10% in the top ten. Sequenced input: PBMCs or a T cell subset sorted from them (not recorded which). These receptors came from an adult woman who had mild COVID-19 (a few samples of this study predate the infection). Cell type and time point are not known. Both conserved end residues are part of each CDR3. The D gene is left open where the match is weak. Clone sizes are given selectively: once, few, many, or a class where the clone is expanded.

V gene: TRBV14
clone size: -
D gene: -
J gene: TRBJ2-2
CDR3 length: 14
CDR3 protein: CASSLRASTGELFF
CDR3 DNA: TGTGCCAGCAGTTTGCGGGCCTCAACCGGGGAGCTGTTTTTT

V gene: TRBV15
clone size: few
D gene: TRBD1
J gene: TRBJ1-2
CDR3 length: 14
CDR3 protein: CATSERDRADGYTF
CDR3 DNA: TGTGCCACCAGCGAACGGGACAGGGCGGATGGCTACACCTTC

V gene: TRBV7-8
clone size: many
D gene: -
J gene: TRBJ2-7
CDR3 length: 14
CDR3 protein: CASSLLGGSYEQYF
CDR3 DNA: TGTGCCAGCAGCTTACTGGGGGGATCCTACGAGCAGTACTTC

V gene: TRBV6-6
clone size: many
D gene: -
J gene: TRBJ2-7
CDR3 length: 16
CDR3 protein: CASSYLALGRAYEQYF
CDR3 DNA: TGTGCCAGCAGTTACCTCGCCCTGGGGCGCGCCTACGAGCAGTACTTC

V gene: TRBV20-1
clone size: -
D gene: -
J gene: TRBJ1-3
CDR3 length: 15
CDR3 protein: CSAGGPSGHGNTIYF
CDR3 DNA: TGCAGTGCTGGCGGACCATCGGGGCATGGAAACACCATATATTTT

V gene: TRBV20-1
clone size: -
D gene: TRBD2
J gene: TRBJ2-5
CDR3 length: 13
CDR3 protein: CSARRDHQGGQYF
CDR3 DNA: TGCAGTGCCCGGCGGGACCACCAGGGAGGGCAGTACTTC

V gene: TRBV30
clone size: -
D gene: -
J gene: TRBJ1-1
CDR3 length: 13
CDR3 protein: CAWSTSENTEAFF
CDR3 DNA: TGTGCCTGGAGTACTAGCGAGAACACTGAAGCTTTCTTT

V gene: TRBV7-9
clone size: -
D gene: -
J gene: TRBJ2-6
CDR3 length: 13
CDR3 protein: CASSTTEANVLTF
CDR3 DNA: TGTGCCAGCAGCACCACGGAGGCCAACGTCCTGACTTTC

V gene: TRBV3-1
clone size: -
D gene: -
J gene: TRBJ1-4
CDR3 length: 13
CDR3 protein: CASSQQPHEKLFF
CDR3 DNA: TGTGCCAGCAGCCAACAGCCTCATGAAAAACTGTTTTTT

V gene: TRBV5-1
clone size: few
D gene: -
J gene: TRBJ2-1
CDR3 length: 15
CDR3 protein: CASRQNSGDYNEQFF
CDR3 DNA: TGCGCCAGCAGACAGAATAGCGGAGATTACAATGAGCAGTTCTTC

V gene: TRBV20-1
clone size: -
D gene: TRBD2
J gene: TRBJ2-1
CDR3 length: 14
CDR3 protein: CSADTSGVNFEQFF
CDR3 DNA: TGCAGTGCAGATACTAGCGGGGTAAACTTTGAGCAGTTCTTC

V gene: TRBV7-2
clone size: few
D gene: -
J gene: TRBJ2-1
CDR3 length: 14
CDR3 protein: CASSLDNGNNEQFF
CDR3 DNA: TGTGCCAGCAGCTTAGACAACGGGAACAATGAGCAGTTCTTC

V gene: TRBV7-9
clone size: few
D gene: -
J gene: TRBJ2-7
CDR3 length: 12
CDR3 protein: CASSPFTREQYF
CDR3 DNA: TGTGCCAGCAGCCCCTTTACCAGAGAGCAGTACTTC

V gene: TRBV6-4
clone size: -
D gene: -
J gene: TRBJ2-1
CDR3 length: 14
CDR3 protein: CASSDSGGHNEQFF
CDR3 DNA: TGTGCCAGCAGTGACTCAGGCGGGCACAATGAGCAGTTCTTC

V gene: TRBV5-1
clone size: few
D gene: -
J gene: TRBJ2-2
CDR3 length: 14
CDR3 protein: CASSLDANTGELFF
CDR3 DNA: TGCGCCAGCAGCTTGGATGCGAACACCGGGGAGCTGTTTTTT

V gene: TRBV3-1
clone size: few
D gene: -
J gene: TRBJ1-3
CDR3 length: 14
CDR3 protein: CASSQGGIGNTIYF
CDR3 DNA: TGTGCCAGCAGCCAAGGCGGGATTGGAAACACCATATATTTT

V gene: TRBV2
clone size: -
D gene: TRBD1
J gene: TRBJ1-1
CDR3 length: 16
CDR3 protein: CASSTDGETGGSEAFF
CDR3 DNA: TGTGCCAGCAGTACTGACGGCGAGACAGGGGGCTCTGAAGCTTTCTTT

V gene: TRBV4-1
clone size: -
D gene: TRBD1
J gene: TRBJ1-5
CDR3 length: 15
CDR3 protein: CASSGGTVSNQPQHF
CDR3 DNA: TGCGCCAGCAGCGGGGGGACAGTAAGCAATCAGCCCCAGCATTTT

V gene: TRBV5-4
clone size: many
D gene: -
J gene: TRBJ2-3
CDR3 length: 13
CDR3 protein: CASAAGMTDTQYF
CDR3 DNA: TGTGCCAGCGCGGCGGGGATGACAGATACGCAGTATTTT

V gene: TRBV11-3
clone size: few
D gene: -
J gene: TRBJ2-7
CDR3 length: 16
CDR3 protein: CASSPLRGANSYEQYF
CDR3 DNA: TGTGCCAGCAGCCCTCTAAGGGGGGCGAACTCCTACGAGCAGTACTTC

V gene: TRBV18
clone size: -
D gene: TRBD1
J gene: TRBJ2-7
CDR3 length: 15
CDR3 protein: CASSPGTGHAYEQYF
CDR3 DNA: TGTGCCAGCTCCCCCGGGACAGGGCACGCCTACGAGCAGTACTTC

V gene: TRBV15
clone size: -
D gene: TRBD2
J gene: TRBJ2-3
CDR3 length: 16
CDR3 protein: CATSTGGTRAGDTQYF
CDR3 DNA: TGTGCCACCAGCACCGGGGGGACGAGAGCAGGAGATACGCAGTATTTT

V gene: TRBV7-9
clone size: once
D gene: -
J gene: TRBJ1-1
CDR3 length: 14
CDR3 protein: CASSFQGDGTEAFF
CDR3 DNA: TGTGCCAGCAGCTTTCAGGGAGACGGCACTGAAGCTTTCTTT

V gene: TRBV24-1
clone size: -
D gene: -
J gene: TRBJ2-1
CDR3 length: 15
CDR3 protein: CATSIFSGGGNEQFF
CDR3 DNA: TGTGCCACCAGTATCTTTAGCGGTGGGGGCAATGAGCAGTTCTTC

V gene: TRBV5-1
clone size: -
D gene: TRBD1
J gene: TRBJ1-2
CDR3 length: 14
CDR3 protein: CASSLVYRGGGYTF
CDR3 DNA: TGCGCCAGCAGCTTGGTTTACAGGGGTGGAGGCTACACCTTC

V gene: TRBV3-1
clone size: -
D gene: TRBD2
J gene: TRBJ2-1
CDR3 length: 14
CDR3 protein: CASSQQGGNNEQFF
CDR3 DNA: TGTGCCAGCAGCCAACAGGGAGGGAACAATGAGCAGTTCTTC

V gene: TRBV29-1
clone size: few
D gene: -
J gene: TRBJ2-7
CDR3 length: 12
CDR3 protein: CSVVEGSYEQYF
CDR3 DNA: TGCAGCGTTGTGGAAGGAAGCTACGAGCAGTACTTC

V gene: TRBV5-5
clone size: -
D gene: -
J gene: TRBJ1-4
CDR3 length: 15
CDR3 protein: CASSLVGSTNEKLFF
CDR3 DNA: TGTGCCAGCAGCTTAGTAGGATCAACTAATGAAAAACTGTTTTTT

V gene: TRBV2
clone size: once
D gene: -
J gene: TRBJ2-3
CDR3 length: 14
CDR3 protein: CASKGPVSTDTQYF
CDR3 DNA: TGTGCCAGCAAGGGTCCCGTCAGCACAGATACGCAGTATTTT

V gene: TRBV6-2/TRBV6-3
clone size: -
D gene: TRBD1
J gene: TRBJ1-4
CDR3 length: 13
CDR3 protein: CASSSGTAEKLFF
CDR3 DNA: TGTGCCAGCAGTTCCGGGACAGCTGAAAAACTGTTTTTT

V gene: TRBV20-1
clone size: -
D gene: -
J gene: TRBJ1-2
CDR3 length: 11
CDR3 protein: CSAASFFGYTF
CDR3 DNA: TGCAGTGCTGCGTCGTTCTTTGGCTACACCTTC

V gene: TRBV6-5
clone size: -
D gene: -
J gene: TRBJ2-3
CDR3 length: 17
CDR3 protein: CASSYSGTVSRTDTQYF
CDR3 DNA: TGTGCCAGCAGTTACTCCGGGACGGTCTCTCGCACAGATACGCAGTATTTT

V gene: TRBV19
clone size: -
D gene: -
J gene: TRBJ1-2
CDR3 length: 13
CDR3 protein: CASSIGGDFGYTF
CDR3 DNA: TGTGCCAGTAGTATAGGAGGGGATTTTGGCTACACCTTC

V gene: TRBV12-3/TRBV12-4
clone size: -
D gene: -
J gene: TRBJ2-7
CDR3 length: 11
CDR3 protein: CASSNPKEQYF
CDR3 DNA: TGTGCCAGCAGTAACCCTAAGGAGCAGTACTTC

V gene: TRBV5-1
clone size: -
D gene: -
J gene: TRBJ2-7
CDR3 length: 12
CDR3 protein: CASSLASSEQYF
CDR3 DNA: TGCGCCAGCAGCTTGGCCTCCAGCGAGCAGTACTTC

V gene: TRBV7-9
clone size: few
D gene: -
J gene: TRBJ2-5
CDR3 length: 13
CDR3 protein: CASSSPGAETQYF
CDR3 DNA: TGTGCCAGCAGCTCCCCTGGGGCGGAGACCCAGTACTTC

V gene: TRBV12-3/TRBV12-4
clone size: many
D gene: -
J gene: TRBJ1-5
CDR3 length: 13
CDR3 protein: CASSYTSNQPQHF
CDR3 DNA: TGTGCCAGCAGTTACACCAGCAATCAGCCCCAGCATTTT

V gene: TRBV6-5
clone size: -
D gene: -
J gene: TRBJ2-2
CDR3 length: 15
CDR3 protein: CASSPEGINTGELFF
CDR3 DNA: TGTGCCAGCAGCCCCGAGGGGATCAACACCGGGGAGCTGTTTTTT

V gene: TRBV20-1
clone size: few
D gene: -
J gene: TRBJ2-1
CDR3 length: 15
CDR3 protein: CSAIPLGKGDNEQFF
CDR3 DNA: TGCAGTGCAATCCCGCTAGGAAAAGGGGACAATGAGCAGTTCTTC

V gene: TRBV30
clone size: many
D gene: TRBD2
J gene: TRBJ2-5
CDR3 length: 13
CDR3 protein: CAWGGLAKETQYF
CDR3 DNA: TGTGCCTGGGGGGGACTAGCAAAGGAGACCCAGTACTTC

V gene: TRBV15
clone size: few
D gene: -
J gene: TRBJ1-2
CDR3 length: 14
CDR3 protein: CATSRDLNNYGYTF
CDR3 DNA: TGTGCCACCAGCAGGGACCTGAACAACTATGGCTACACCTTC

V gene: TRBV7-8
clone size: -
D gene: TRBD1
J gene: TRBJ2-2
CDR3 length: 17
CDR3 protein: CASSPRVTGGNTGELFF
CDR3 DNA: TGTGCCAGCAGCCCCAGGGTGACAGGGGGTAACACCGGGGAGCTGTTTTTT

V gene: TRBV7-7
clone size: few
D gene: -
J gene: TRBJ2-1
CDR3 length: 13
CDR3 protein: CASSRGRGNEQFF
CDR3 DNA: TGTGCTAGCAGCCGTGGACGGGGGAATGAGCAGTTCTTC

V gene: TRBV9
clone size: -
D gene: -
J gene: TRBJ2-4
CDR3 length: 13
CDR3 protein: CASSPRFENIQYF
CDR3 DNA: TGTGCCAGCAGCCCTCGGTTCGAAAACATTCAGTACTTC

V gene: TRBV10-3
clone size: -
D gene: -
J gene: TRBJ2-3
CDR3 length: 13
CDR3 protein: CAISEGGPDTQYF
CDR3 DNA: TGTGCCATCAGTGAGGGAGGGCCTGATACGCAGTATTTT

V gene: TRBV12-3/TRBV12-4
clone size: few
D gene: TRBD1
J gene: TRBJ1-2
CDR3 length: 16
CDR3 protein: CASSLVRQGGNYGYTF
CDR3 DNA: TGTGCCAGCAGTTTAGTGCGGCAGGGGGGAAACTATGGCTACACCTTC

V gene: TRBV24-1
clone size: -
D gene: TRBD1
J gene: TRBJ1-1
CDR3 length: 14
CDR3 protein: CATRGDRRDTEAFF
CDR3 DNA: TGTGCCACCAGGGGGGACAGGAGGGACACTGAAGCTTTCTTT

V gene: TRBV6-5
clone size: -
D gene: -
J gene: TRBJ2-2
CDR3 length: 15
CDR3 protein: CASSPQGAIGRELFF
CDR3 DNA: TGTGCCAGCAGCCCACAGGGAGCCATTGGCAGGGAGCTGTTTTTT

V gene: TRBV18
clone size: -
D gene: -
J gene: TRBJ1-1
CDR3 length: 15
CDR3 protein: CASSPPLTLNTEAFF
CDR3 DNA: TGTGCCAGCTCACCGCCATTAACACTGAACACTGAAGCTTTCTTT

V gene: TRBV5-1
clone size: few
D gene: -
J gene: TRBJ1-1
CDR3 length: 18
CDR3 protein: CASSFNQGHHRGNTEAFF
CDR3 DNA: TGCGCCAGCAGCTTTAATCAGGGCCATCACCGGGGGAACACTGAAGCTTTCTTT

V gene: TRBV7-2
clone size: few
D gene: -
J gene: TRBJ1-1
CDR3 length: 15
CDR3 protein: CASSPSGGRSTEAFF
CDR3 DNA: TGTGCCAGCAGCCCTAGCGGGGGTCGGAGCACTGAAGCTTTCTTT

V gene: TRBV24-1
clone size: -
D gene: -
J gene: TRBJ2-4
CDR3 length: 15
CDR3 protein: CATSDPTFDKNIQYF
CDR3 DNA: TGTGCCACCAGTGATCCTACCTTCGACAAAAACATTCAGTACTTC